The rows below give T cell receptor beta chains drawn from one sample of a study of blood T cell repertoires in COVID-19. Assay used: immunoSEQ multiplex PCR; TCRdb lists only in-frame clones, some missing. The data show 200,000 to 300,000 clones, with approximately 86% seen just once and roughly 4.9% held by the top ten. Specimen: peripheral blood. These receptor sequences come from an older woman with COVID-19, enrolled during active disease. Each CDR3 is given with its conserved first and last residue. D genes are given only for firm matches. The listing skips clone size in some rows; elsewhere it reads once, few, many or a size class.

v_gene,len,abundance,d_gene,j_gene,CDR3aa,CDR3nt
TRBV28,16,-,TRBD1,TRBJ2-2,CASSLYGRGYTGELFF,TGTGCCAGCAGTTTATATGGCAGGGGGTACACCGGGGAGCTGTTTTTT
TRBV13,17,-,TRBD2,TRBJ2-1,CASSHWTSGPSYNEQFF,TGTGCCAGCAGCCACTGGACTAGCGGGCCTTCCTACAATGAGCAGTTCTTC
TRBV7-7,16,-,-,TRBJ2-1,CASSPNPQGSGNEQFF,TGTGCCAGCAGCCCCAACCCTCAGGGATCAGGCAATGAGCAGTTCTTC
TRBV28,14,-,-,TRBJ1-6,CASSRGGYNSPLHF,TGTGCCAGCAGTCGAGGGGGATATAATTCACCCCTCCACTTT
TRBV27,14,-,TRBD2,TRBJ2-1,CASRGTSTPNEQFF,TGTGCCAGCAGGGGGACTAGTACTCCCAATGAGCAGTTCTTC
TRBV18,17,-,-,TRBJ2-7,CASSPWSVGGDLYEQYF,TGTGCCAGCTCACCATGGTCAGTGGGCGGGGACCTCTACGAGCAGTACTTC
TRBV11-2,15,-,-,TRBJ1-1,CASSLVSPRSTEAFF,TGTGCCAGCAGCTTAGTAAGTCCCCGGAGCACTGAAGCTTTCTTT
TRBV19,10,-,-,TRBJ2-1,CATRGNEQFF,TGTGCCACCCGCGGGAATGAGCAGTTCTTC
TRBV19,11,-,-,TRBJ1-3,CASRTDRTIYF,TGTGCCAGTAGAACCGACAGGACCATATATTTT
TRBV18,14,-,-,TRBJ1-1,CASSHREADTEAFF,TGTGCCAGCTCACACCGGGAGGCGGACACTGAAGCTTTCTTT
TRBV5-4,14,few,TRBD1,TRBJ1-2,CASSPGTDLYGYTF,TGTGCCAGCAGCCCGGGGACAGACCTCTATGGCTACACCTTC
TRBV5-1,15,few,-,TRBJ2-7,CASSLVSGVSYEQYF,TGCGCCAGCAGCTTGGTGTCAGGGGTCTCCTACGAGCAGTACTTC
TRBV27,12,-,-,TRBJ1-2,CASRSAGVGYTF,TGTGCCAGCAGGTCAGCAGGGGTAGGCTACACCTTC
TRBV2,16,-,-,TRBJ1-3,CASSSPGTRSGNTIYF,TGTGCCAGCAGTTCCCCAGGGACTCGCTCTGGAAACACCATATATTTT
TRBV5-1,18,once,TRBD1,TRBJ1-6,CASSLGSLGQEYNSPLHF,TGCGCCAGCAGCTTGGGTTCGTTGGGACAGGAGTATAATTCACCCCTCCACTTT
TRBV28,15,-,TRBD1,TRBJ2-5,CASRPVTGLQGTQYF,TGTGCCAGCAGACCCGTGACAGGGCTCCAAGGGACCCAGTACTTC
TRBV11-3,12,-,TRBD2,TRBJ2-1,CASAAGGHEQFF,TGTGCCAGCGCAGCGGGAGGGCACGAGCAGTTCTTC
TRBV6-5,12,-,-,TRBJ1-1,CASSNQREEAFF,TGTGCCAGCAGCAACCAACGGGAAGAAGCTTTCTTT
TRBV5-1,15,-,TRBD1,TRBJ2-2,CASSFLGQETGELFF,TGCGCCAGCAGCTTTCTGGGACAGGAAACCGGGGAGCTGTTTTTT
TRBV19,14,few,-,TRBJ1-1,CASSKVLADSEAFF,TGTGCCAGTAGTAAGGTACTGGCCGACAGTGAAGCTTTCTTT
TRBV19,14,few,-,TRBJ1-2,CASSIWAGDVGYTF,TGTGCCAGTAGTATTTGGGCAGGGGACGTTGGCTACACCTTC
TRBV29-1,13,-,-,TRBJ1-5,CSVDQGPNQPQHF,TGCAGCGTTGATCAGGGTCCCAATCAGCCCCAGCATTTT
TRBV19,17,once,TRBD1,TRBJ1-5,CASSLTGQGVSNQPQHF,TGTGCCAGTAGTTTAACGGGACAGGGGGTTAGCAATCAGCCCCAGCATTTT
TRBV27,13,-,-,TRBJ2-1,CASSLSRTNEQFF,TGTGCCAGCAGTTTATCGCGCACCAATGAGCAGTTCTTC
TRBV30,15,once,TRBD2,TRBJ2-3,CAWSFPSGRTDTQYF,TGTGCCTGGAGTTTCCCTAGCGGGAGGACAGATACGCAGTATTTT
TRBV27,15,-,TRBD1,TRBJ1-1,CASSSFRQGSTEAFF,TGTGCCAGCAGTTCCTTCCGACAGGGTAGCACTGAAGCTTTCTTT
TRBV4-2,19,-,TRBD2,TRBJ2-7,CASSQETSGRDENSYEQYF,TGTGCCAGCAGCCAAGAGACTAGCGGGAGGGACGAGAATTCCTACGAGCAGTACTTC
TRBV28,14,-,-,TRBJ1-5,CASSAGAVNQPQHF,TGTGCCAGCAGTGCTGGGGCAGTAAATCAGCCCCAGCATTTT
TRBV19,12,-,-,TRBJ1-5,CASNRDFQPQHF,TGTGCCAGTAACAGGGATTTTCAGCCCCAGCATTTT
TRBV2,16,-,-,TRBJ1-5,CASSERQPGGNQPQHF,TGTGCCAGCAGTGAACGACAGCCGGGCGGCAATCAGCCCCAGCATTTT
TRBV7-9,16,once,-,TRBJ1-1,CASSPGGTGRNTEAFF,TGTGCCAGCAGCCCGGGGGGAACAGGTAGGAACACTGAAGCTTTCTTT
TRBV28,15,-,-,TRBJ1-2,CASSLAAAGDYGYTF,TGTGCCAGCAGTTTAGCCGCGGCCGGGGACTATGGCTACACCTTC
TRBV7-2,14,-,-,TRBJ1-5,CASSPATGTQPQHF,TGTGCCAGCAGCCCGGCCACAGGGACCCAGCCCCAGCATTTT
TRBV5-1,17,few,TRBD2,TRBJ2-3,CASSPGLAGAPRPTQYF,TGCGCCAGCAGCCCCGGACTAGCGGGAGCCCCTCGGCCCACGCAGTATTTT
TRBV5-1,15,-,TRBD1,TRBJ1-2,CASSYNQGARGGYTF,TGCGCCAGCAGCTACAACCAGGGGGCGCGAGGCGGCTACACCTTC
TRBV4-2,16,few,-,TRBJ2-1,CASSQESGGSYNEQFF,TGTGCCAGCAGCCAAGAAAGCGGAGGCTCCTACAATGAGCAGTTCTTC
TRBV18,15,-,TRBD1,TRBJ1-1,CASSAGTGASSEAFF,TGTGCCAGCTCGGCCGGGACAGGGGCCTCAAGTGAAGCTTTCTTT
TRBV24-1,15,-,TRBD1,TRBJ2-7,CATSDRGTGTYEQYF,TGTGCCACCAGTGACCGAGGGACAGGGACCTACGAGCAGTACTTC
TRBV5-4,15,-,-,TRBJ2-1,CASSLQGPSYNEQFF,TGTGCCAGCAGCTTGCAGGGGCCCTCCTACAATGAGCAGTTCTTC
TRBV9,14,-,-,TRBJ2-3,CASSMAGKADTQYF,TGTGCCAGCTCCATGGCGGGGAAGGCAGATACGCAGTATTTT
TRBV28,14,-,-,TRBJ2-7,CASSLRGPTYEQYF,TGTGCCAGCAGTTTGCGGGGGCCCACCTACGAGCAGTACTTC
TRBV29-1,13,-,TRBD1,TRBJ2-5,CSVEGQGGETQYF,TGCAGCGTTGAGGGACAGGGGGGAGAGACCCAGTACTTC
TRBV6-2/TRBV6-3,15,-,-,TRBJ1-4,CASSYMGRPNEKLFF,TGTGCCAGCAGTTACATGGGGCGTCCTAATGAAAAACTGTTTTTT
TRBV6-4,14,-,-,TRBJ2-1,CASSIEGDLGEQFF,TGTGCCAGCAGTATCGAGGGGGACCTCGGTGAGCAGTTCTTC
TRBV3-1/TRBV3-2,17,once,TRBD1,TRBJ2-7,CASSQTTFGTEPREQYF,TGTGCCAGCAGCCAGACGACGTTCGGGACAGAGCCGAGGGAGCAGTACTTC
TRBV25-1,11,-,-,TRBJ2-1,CASSLYQEQFF,TGTGCCAGCAGTCTCTACCAAGAGCAGTTCTTC
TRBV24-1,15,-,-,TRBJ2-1,CATSDLLGEDNEQFF,TGTGCCACCAGTGATCTTCTCGGGGAGGACAATGAGCAGTTCTTC
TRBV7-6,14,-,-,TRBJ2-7,CASSLDRSSYEQYF,TGTGCCAGCAGCTTAGACAGGAGCTCCTACGAGCAGTACTTC
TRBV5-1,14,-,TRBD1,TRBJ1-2,CASSLGGQNYGYTF,TGCGCCAGCAGCTTGGGGGGACAGAACTATGGCTACACCTTC
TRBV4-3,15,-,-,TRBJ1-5,CASSQQDDGNQPQHF,TGCGCCAGCAGCCAACAGGATGATGGCAATCAGCCCCAGCATTTT
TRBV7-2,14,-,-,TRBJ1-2,CASSLALADYGYTF,TGTGCCAGCAGCTTAGCGCTGGCAGACTATGGCTACACCTTC
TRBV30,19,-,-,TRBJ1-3,CAWSVQGRQGGVYRNTIYF,TGTGCCTGGAGTGTACAGGGTCGCCAGGGAGGGGTTTATCGAAACACCATATATTTT
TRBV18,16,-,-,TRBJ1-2,CASSPREWTSSNGYTF,TGTGCCAGCTCACCCAGAGAGTGGACATCGTCGAATGGCTACACCTTC
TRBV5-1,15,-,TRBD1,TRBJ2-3,CASSLGGGGTDTQYF,TGCGCCAGCAGCTTGGGAGGGGGCGGCACAGATACGCAGTATTTT
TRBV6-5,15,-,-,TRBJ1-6,CASVLTSPYNSPLHF,TGTGCCAGCGTACTGACTTCCCCCTATAATTCACCCCTCCACTTT